These 20 T cell receptor beta chains originate from one sample sequenced in a study of shared clonotypes between healthy human individuals. Clones were read by immunoSEQ multiplex PCR, and TCRdb kept only the in-frame ones, dropping some. The profile shows about 1 million clones, about three quarters of them singletons. Sequencing was carried out using memory CD4+ T cells sorted from blood. The subset: CD45RA-negative fraction. All receptors come from a man aged 18 to 29 in good health.

The rearrangement links TRBV10-3 to TRBJ2-7, with 12 bases aligning to TRBD2. The V and J ends lost 5 bases and 2 bases, in that order; junction bases with no gene match: 4. The CDR3 extends over 15 amino acids. In germline, CDR1 is ENHRY, CDR2 SYGVKD. CDR3 amino acids: CAISPLAGGAYEQYF. The CDR3 DNA follows: TGTGCCATCAGTCCCCTAGCGGGAGGGGCCTACGAGCAGTACTTC.

The chain recombines TRBV6-5 with TRBJ2-7, with 10 bases aligning to TRBD2. The CDR3 is 13 residues long. The trim removed 6 bases at V and 4 bases at J, leaving 3 bases unmatched. Germline CDR1 is MNHEY and CDR2 is SVGAGI. CDR3 DNA sequence: TGTGCCAGCAGCCATAGCGGGGGGTACGAGCAGTACTTC. Its translation is CASSHSGGYEQYF.

This chain joins TRBV5-1 and TRBJ2-7, with TRBD2 matching 9 bases. V trimming: 5 bases; J trimming: 5 bases; junction bases outside the gene matches: 8. The CDR3 extends over 14 amino acids. Germline V gene sequence: CDR1 SGHRS, CDR2 YFSETQ. CDR3 residues: CASSRLAGSDEQYF. For the CDR3, the DNA is TGCGCCAGCAGTCGTCTAGCGGGATCCGACGAGCAGTACTTC. Supplemented by reference TRBV5-1 and TRBJ2-7, the full variable domain reads KAGVTQTPRYLIKTRGQQVTLSCSPISGHRSVSWYQQTPGQGLQFLFEYFSETQRNKGNFPGRFSGRQFSNSRSEMNVSTLELGDSALYLCASSRLAGSDEQYFGPGTRLTVT.

The chain is built from TRBV30 and TRBJ2-1, with D possibly TRBD2 on 6 matching bases. V shed 5 bases and J shed 5 bases, with 10 bases lying between them. Germline V gene data show CDR1 as GTSNPN and CDR2 as SVGIG (reference sequence). The CDR3 loop spans 12 amino acids. The CDR3 reads CAWGGGNNEQFF. As DNA, the CDR3 is TGTGCCTGGGGAGGCGGGAACAATGAGCAGTTCTTC. Full variable domain (rest looked up from reference TRBV30 and TRBJ2-1): SQTIHQWPATLVQPVGSPLSLECTVEGTSNPNLYWYRQAAGRGLQLLFYSVGIGQISSEVPQNLSASRPQDRQFILSSKKLLLSDSGFYLCAWGGGNNEQFFGPGTRLTVL.

This clone was detected only once. The chain employs TRBV7-2 and TRBJ2-7; D is ambiguous. Trimming took off 5 bases at V and 1 base at J, with 12 bases between the two ends. This CDR3 is built from 14 residues. Germline V gene lookup returns CDR1 SGHTA and CDR2 FQGNSA. CDR3 loop: CASSQDAKSYEQYF. The CDR3 nucleotides read TGTGCCAGCAGCCAGGACGCCAAATCCTACGAGCAGTACTTC.

The CDR3 DNA reads as TGTGCCAGCAGCTTATCTGCTTTGTGGCCTGAGCAGTACTTC. It specifies CASSLSALWPEQYF. The V gene is TRBV7-9, the J gene TRBJ2-7; D ambiguous. The germline V and J ends were trimmed by 2 bases and 7 bases, with 15 bases remaining between them. The CDR3 runs to 14 residues. CDR1 is SEHNR and CDR2 is FQNEAQ in the germline V gene (reference sequence).

The V gene is TRBV5-3, the J gene TRBJ2-3, with D unresolved. TRBV5-3 qualifies as an ORF whose function is uncertain. The V gene lost 4 bases and the J gene lost 4 bases, with 10 bases spanning the gap. The CDR3 extends over 13 amino acids. This CDR3 is CARSPPRADTQYF. In DNA, the CDR3 is TGTGCCAGAAGCCCGCCACGGGCAGATACGCAGTATTTT.

V gene TRBV2 combines with J gene TRBJ1-5; 8 bases align to TRBD1. Looked up from germline, CDR1 is SNHLY and CDR2 is FYNNEI. J was trimmed by 6 bases and V by 4 bases; bases with no gene match: 11. This CDR3 has 16 residues. The CDR3 sequence: CASSADRGAGSQPQHF. CDR3 sequence (DNA): TGTGCCAGCAGTGCAGACAGGGGCGCGGGGTCTCAGCCCCAGCATTTT. The complete variable domain, with remaining parts taken from reference TRBV2 and TRBJ1-5, reads EPEVTQTPSHQVTQMGQEVILRCVPISNHLYFYWYRQILGQKVEFLVSFYNNEISEKSEIFDDQFSVERPDGSNFTLKIRSTKLEDSAMYFCASSADRGAGSQPQHFGDGTRLSIL.

The rearrangement links TRBV30 to TRBJ1-3; no clear D gene. V lost 2 bases and J 2 bases, leaving 13 bases between the germline ends. The CDR3 loop spans 15 amino acids. Looked up from germline, CDR1 is GTSNPN and CDR2 is SVGIG (reference sequence). The CDR3 spells CAWSHLGGTGNTIYF. The CDR3 nucleotides are TGTGCCTGGAGTCACCTTGGAGGAACTGGAAACACCATATATTTT.

Comment on this clone: Other DNA variants within this sample encode the same CDR3. The chain employs TRBV30 and TRBJ1-5, with D uncertain. The germline gives CDR1 GTSNPN, CDR2 SVGIG (reference sequence). V lost 2 bases, J lost 4 bases, and 9 bases lay in between. CDR3 length: 13 residues. The CDR3 region is CAWSPGDNQPQHF. CDR3 DNA sequence: TGTGCCTGGAGTCCAGGAGATAATCAGCCCCAGCATTTT.

The rearrangement joins TRBV2 to TRBJ1-5; 7 nucleotides match TRBD1. In germline, CDR1 is SNHLY, CDR2 FYNNEI. The CDR3 consists of 15 residues. V gave up 6 bases and J gave up 1 base; unmatched junction bases: 6. This CDR3 is CASRETGKSNQPQHF. Written as DNA, the CDR3 is TGTGCCAGCAGGGAGACAGGGAAGAGCAATCAGCCCCAGCATTTT.

The V and J genes are TRBV6-5 and TRBJ1-5, with 8 nucleotides matching TRBD1. The CDR3 runs 15 residues. CDR1 and CDR2 (germline): MNHEY, SVGAGI. With 8 bases clipped from V and 5 bases from J, the junction kept 11 bases outside the gene matches. The chain's CDR3 is CASGDSGGPHQPQHF. CDR3 nucleotides: TGTGCCAGCGGCGACTCAGGGGGCCCGCATCAGCCCCAGCATTTT.

Points on this clone: The sample carries other DNA sequences with the same CDR3. V usage is TRBV5-1 and J usage is TRBJ1-1; D gene ambiguous. CDR3 length: 11 residues. Deletions cut 6 bases from V and 1 base from J, with 4 bases between. CDR1 is SGHRS, CDR2 YFSETQ, per germline. CDR3 amino acids: CASTGNTEAFF. The CDR3 coding sequence is TGCGCCAGCACCGGGAACACTGAAGCTTTCTTT.

The chain uses TRBV4-2 and TRBJ2-7; 12 positions agree with TRBD2. The CDR3 is made up of 18 amino acids. In germline, CDR1 is LGHNA, CDR2 YNFKEQ. V lost 1 base and J lost 1; bases outside the gene matches: 8. The CDR3 DNA sequence: TGTGCCAGCAGCCAAGTGGGGCTAGCGGGGGGGCCTTCCTACGAGCAGTACTTC. It codes for CASSQVGLAGGPSYEQYF.

CDR3 nucleotide sequence: TGTGCCAGCAGCTTAGCGGGGGTCGTGACCGGGGAGCTGTTTTTT. This gives the protein CASSLAGVVTGELFF. V and J are TRBV7-2 and TRBJ2-2; possibly TRBD1 or TRBD2 for D (5 bases each). Germline CDR1 is SGHTA and CDR2 is FQGNSA. This CDR3 region has 15 residues. V lost 0 bases and J 5 bases, leaving 10 bases between the germline ends.

This rearrangement joins TRBV4-1 to TRBJ2-3, with 9 bases lining up with TRBD1. V lost 1 base, J lost 0 bases, and 5 bases stayed unmatched. CDR3 size: 17 residues. Germline CDR1 MGHRA, CDR2 YSYEKL. In DNA, the CDR3 is TGCGCCAGCAGCCAAGGCGCCGGGACAGGGAGCACAGATACGCAGTATTTT. Translated, it gives CASSQGAGTGSTDTQYF.

The chain uses TRBV11-3 and TRBJ2-3; 9 nucleotides agree with TRBD2. CDR3 length: 15 amino acids. Trimming cost V 0 bases and J 5 bases; bases outside gene matches: 3. CDR1 and CDR2 from the germline V gene are SGHNT and YENEEA. The CDR3 DNA follows: TGTGCCAGCAGCTTAGATGGAGCGGGAGGAGATACGCAGTATTTT. This codes for CASSLDGAGGDTQYF.

The chain has TRBV5-6 and TRBJ2-6; D remains unclear. CDR1 is SGHDT, CDR2 YYEEEE, per germline. Trimming removed 5 bases at V and 2 bases at J, with 5 bases between. This CDR3 region has 13 residues. CDR3 residues: CASRYTGANVLTF. CDR3 in DNA: TGTGCCAGCAGGTATACTGGGGCCAACGTCCTGACTTTC. Looking up the rest from reference TRBV5-6 and TRBJ2-6 gives the full variable domain: DAGVTQSPTHLIKTRGQQVTLRCSPKSGHDTVSWYQQALGQGPQFIFQYYEEEERQRGNFPDRFSGHQFPNYSSELNVNALLLGDSALYLCASRYTGANVLTFGAGSRLTVL.

The rearrangement uses TRBV7-2 and TRBJ2-1; D is tentatively TRBD1 or TRBD2 (5 bases each). Germline loops: CDR1 SGHTA, CDR2 FQGNSA. This CDR3 comprises 13 residues. V lost 3 bases to trimming and J lost 9 bases, with 12 bases between them. CDR3 bases: TGTGCCAGCAGCTTTGGGACGAAGAGTGAGCAGTTCTTC. Translated, it gives CASSFGTKSEQFF.

The J gene is TRBJ2-2, the V gene TRBV13, with 9 nucleotides matching TRBD1. This CDR3 has 18 amino acids. Germline V gene lookup returns CDR1 PRHDT and CDR2 FYEKMQ (reference sequence). Unmatched junction bases numbered 10, after V lost 3 bases and J lost 2 bases. CDR3 DNA sequence: TGTGCCAGCAGCTTTCCCCCCCGGACAGGGGTTAACACCGGGGAGCTGTTTTTT. This translates into CASSFPPRTGVNTGELFF.